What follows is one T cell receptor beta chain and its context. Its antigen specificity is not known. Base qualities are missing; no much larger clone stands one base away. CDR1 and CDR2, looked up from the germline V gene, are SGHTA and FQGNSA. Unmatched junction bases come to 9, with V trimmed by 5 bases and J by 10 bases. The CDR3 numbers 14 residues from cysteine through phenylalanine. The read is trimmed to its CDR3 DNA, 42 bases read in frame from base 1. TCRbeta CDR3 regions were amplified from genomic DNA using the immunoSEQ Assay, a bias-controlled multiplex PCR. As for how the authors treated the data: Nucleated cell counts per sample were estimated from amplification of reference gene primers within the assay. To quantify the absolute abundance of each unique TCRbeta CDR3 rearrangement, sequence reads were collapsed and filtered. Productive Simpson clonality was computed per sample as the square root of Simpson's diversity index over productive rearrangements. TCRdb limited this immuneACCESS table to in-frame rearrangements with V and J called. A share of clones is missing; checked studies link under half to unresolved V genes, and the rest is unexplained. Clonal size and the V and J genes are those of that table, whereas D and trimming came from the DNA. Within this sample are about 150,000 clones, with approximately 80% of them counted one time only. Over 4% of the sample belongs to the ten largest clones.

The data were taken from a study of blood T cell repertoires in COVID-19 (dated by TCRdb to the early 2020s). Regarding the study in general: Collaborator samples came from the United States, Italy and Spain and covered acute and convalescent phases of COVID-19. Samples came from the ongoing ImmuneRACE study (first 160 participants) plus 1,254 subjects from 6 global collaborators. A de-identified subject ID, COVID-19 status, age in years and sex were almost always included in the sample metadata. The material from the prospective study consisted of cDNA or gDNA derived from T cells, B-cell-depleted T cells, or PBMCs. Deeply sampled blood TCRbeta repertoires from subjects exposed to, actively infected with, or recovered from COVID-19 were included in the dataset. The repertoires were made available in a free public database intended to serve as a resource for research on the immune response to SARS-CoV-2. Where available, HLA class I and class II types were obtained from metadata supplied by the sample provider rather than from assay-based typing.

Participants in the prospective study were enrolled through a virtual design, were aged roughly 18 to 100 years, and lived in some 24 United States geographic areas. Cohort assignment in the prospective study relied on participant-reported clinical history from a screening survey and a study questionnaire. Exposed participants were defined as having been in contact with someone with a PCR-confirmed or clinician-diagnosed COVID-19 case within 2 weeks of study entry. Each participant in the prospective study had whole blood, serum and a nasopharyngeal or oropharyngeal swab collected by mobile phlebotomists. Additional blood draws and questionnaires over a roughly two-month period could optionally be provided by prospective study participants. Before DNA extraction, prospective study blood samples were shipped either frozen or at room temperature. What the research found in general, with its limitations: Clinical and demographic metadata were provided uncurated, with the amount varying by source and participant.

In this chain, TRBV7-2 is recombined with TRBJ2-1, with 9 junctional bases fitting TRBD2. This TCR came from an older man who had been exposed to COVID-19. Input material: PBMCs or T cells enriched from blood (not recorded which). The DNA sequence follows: TGTGCCAGCAGCCGCGGGGGGGCGCCGAGGGAGCAGTTCTTC. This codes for CASSRGGAPREQFF.